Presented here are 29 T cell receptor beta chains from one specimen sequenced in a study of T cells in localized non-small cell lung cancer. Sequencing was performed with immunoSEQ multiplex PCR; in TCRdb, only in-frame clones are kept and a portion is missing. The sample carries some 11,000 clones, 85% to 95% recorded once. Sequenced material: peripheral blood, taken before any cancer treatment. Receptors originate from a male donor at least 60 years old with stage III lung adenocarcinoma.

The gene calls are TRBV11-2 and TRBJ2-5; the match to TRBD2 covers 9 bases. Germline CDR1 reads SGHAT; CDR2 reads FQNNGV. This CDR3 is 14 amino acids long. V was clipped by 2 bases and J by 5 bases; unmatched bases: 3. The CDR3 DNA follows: TGTGCCAGCAGCTTAATAACTAGCGGGGAGACCCAGTACTTC. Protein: CASSLITSGETQYF.

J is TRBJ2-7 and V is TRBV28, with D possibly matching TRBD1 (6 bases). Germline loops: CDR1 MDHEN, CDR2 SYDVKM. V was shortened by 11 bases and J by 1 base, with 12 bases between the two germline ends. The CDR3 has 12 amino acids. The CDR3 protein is CASGTQSYEQYF. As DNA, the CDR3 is TGTGCCTCCGGGACACAGTCCTACGAGCAGTACTTC.

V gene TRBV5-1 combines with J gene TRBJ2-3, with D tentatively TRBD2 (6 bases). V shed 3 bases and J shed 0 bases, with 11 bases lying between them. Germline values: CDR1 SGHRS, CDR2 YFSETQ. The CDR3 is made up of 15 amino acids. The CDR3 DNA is TGCGCCAGCAGCTCGGGACTCACGAGCACAGATACGCAGTATTTT. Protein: CASSSGLTSTDTQYF.

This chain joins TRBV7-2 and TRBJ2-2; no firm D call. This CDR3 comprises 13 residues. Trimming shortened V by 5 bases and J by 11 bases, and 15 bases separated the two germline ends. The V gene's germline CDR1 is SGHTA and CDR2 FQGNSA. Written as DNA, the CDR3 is TGTGCCAGCAGCCCTCGGGTCCTAGAAGAGCTGTTTTTT. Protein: CASSPRVLEELFF.

CDR3 in amino acids: CASSVGTGGTSTDTQYF. CDR3 DNA: TGTGCCAGTAGTGTCGGGACAGGGGGTACCAGCACAGATACGCAGTATTTT. The chain combines TRBV19 with TRBJ2-3; TRBD1 aligns across 11 bases. The V gene's germline CDR1 is LNHDA and CDR2 SQIVND (reference sequence). The ends lost 5 bases at V and 0 bases at J; junction bases unmatched: 7. The CDR3 extends over 17 amino acids.

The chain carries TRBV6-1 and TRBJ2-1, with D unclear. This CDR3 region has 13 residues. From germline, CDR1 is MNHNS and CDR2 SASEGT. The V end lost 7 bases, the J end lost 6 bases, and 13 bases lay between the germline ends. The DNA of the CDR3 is TGTGCCAGCACACACAGACTTGTCAATGAGCAGTTCTTC. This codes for CASTHRLVNEQFF.

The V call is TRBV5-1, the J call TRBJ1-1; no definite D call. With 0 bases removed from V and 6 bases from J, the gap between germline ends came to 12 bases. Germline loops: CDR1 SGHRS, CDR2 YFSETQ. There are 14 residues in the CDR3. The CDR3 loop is CASSLASLGAEAFF. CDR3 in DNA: TGCGCCAGCAGCTTGGCTTCCCTTGGGGCTGAAGCTTTCTTT.

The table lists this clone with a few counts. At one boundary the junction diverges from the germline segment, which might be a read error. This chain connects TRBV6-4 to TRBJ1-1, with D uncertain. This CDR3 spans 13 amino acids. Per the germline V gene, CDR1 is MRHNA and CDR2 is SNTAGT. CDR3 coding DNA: TGTGCCACCAGTATCCGGGGTGGCACTGAAGCTTTCTTT. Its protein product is CATSIRGGTEAFF.

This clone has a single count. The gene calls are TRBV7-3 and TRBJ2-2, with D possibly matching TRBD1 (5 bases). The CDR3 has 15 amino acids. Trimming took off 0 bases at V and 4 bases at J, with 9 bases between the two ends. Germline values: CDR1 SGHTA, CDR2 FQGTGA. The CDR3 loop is CASSLTPGSTGELFF. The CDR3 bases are TGTGCCAGCAGCTTAACCCCAGGGTCCACCGGGGAGCTGTTTTTT.

In DNA, the CDR3 is TGTGCCAGCAGCAGCCGACTAGCGGGAGGGCCAGATACGCAGTATTTT. Its translation is CASSSRLAGGPDTQYF. The J gene is TRBJ2-3, the V gene TRBV9; 14 positions match TRBD2. The CDR3 covers 16 residues. CDR1 is SGDLS and CDR2 is YYNGEE in the germline V gene. The V segment lost 4 bases and the J segment 4 bases; nucleotides outside the gene matches: 5.

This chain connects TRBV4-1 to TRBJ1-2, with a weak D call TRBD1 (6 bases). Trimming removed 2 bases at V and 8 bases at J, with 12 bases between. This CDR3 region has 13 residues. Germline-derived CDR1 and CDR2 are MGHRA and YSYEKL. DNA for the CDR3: TGCGCCAGCAGCCAACCAGGGGAGGGCGGCTACACCTTC. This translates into CASSQPGEGGYTF.

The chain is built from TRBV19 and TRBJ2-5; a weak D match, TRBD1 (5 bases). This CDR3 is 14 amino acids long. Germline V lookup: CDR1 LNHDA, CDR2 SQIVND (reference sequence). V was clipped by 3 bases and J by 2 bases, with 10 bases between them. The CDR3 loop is CASSIQGHQETQYF. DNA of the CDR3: TGTGCCAGTAGTATCCAGGGCCATCAAGAGACCCAGTACTTC.

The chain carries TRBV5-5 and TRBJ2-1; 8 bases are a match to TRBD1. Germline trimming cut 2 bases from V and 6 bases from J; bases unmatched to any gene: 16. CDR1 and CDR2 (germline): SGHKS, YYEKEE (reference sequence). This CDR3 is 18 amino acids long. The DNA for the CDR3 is TGTGCCAGCAGCTTCCAAACAATGACAGGGGACTCTGGCAATGAGCAGTTCTTC. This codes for CASSFQTMTGDSGNEQFF.

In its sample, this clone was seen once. CDR3 nucleotides: TGTGCCAGCAGTTTGTACAGGGTAGGCACCGGGGAGCTGTTTTTT. Its translation is CASSLYRVGTGELFF. The V call is TRBV28, the J call TRBJ2-2; D perhaps matches TRBD1 (6 bases). The CDR3 is 15 residues long. Trimming pared 3 bases from V and 4 bases from J, leaving 12 bases between. The germline gives CDR1 MDHEN, CDR2 SYDVKM.

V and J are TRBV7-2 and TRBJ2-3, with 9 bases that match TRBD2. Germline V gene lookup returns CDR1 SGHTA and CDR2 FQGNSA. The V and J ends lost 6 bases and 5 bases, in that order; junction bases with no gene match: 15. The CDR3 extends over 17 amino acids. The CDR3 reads CASRPAQREAGLDTQYF. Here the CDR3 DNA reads TGTGCCAGCAGGCCGGCCCAGCGGGAGGCGGGGTTAGATACGCAGTATTTT.

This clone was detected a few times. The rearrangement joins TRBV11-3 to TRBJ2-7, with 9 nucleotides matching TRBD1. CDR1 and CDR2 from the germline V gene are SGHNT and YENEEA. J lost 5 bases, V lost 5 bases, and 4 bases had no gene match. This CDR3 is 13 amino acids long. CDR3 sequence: CASSPRTGDEQYF. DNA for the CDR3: TGTGCCAGCAGCCCACGGACAGGGGACGAGCAGTACTTC.

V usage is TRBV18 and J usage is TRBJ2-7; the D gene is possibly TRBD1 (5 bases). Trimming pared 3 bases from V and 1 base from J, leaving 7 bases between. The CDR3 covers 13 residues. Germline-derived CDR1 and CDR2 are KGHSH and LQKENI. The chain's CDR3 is CASSPRQSYEQYF. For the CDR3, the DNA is TGTGCCAGCTCACCCAGACAGTCCTACGAGCAGTACTTC.

The CDR3 coding sequence is TGTGCCTGGAGTTCAGGACTGGGGGATGAGCAGTTCTTC. Residues: CAWSSGLGDEQFF. This chain connects TRBV30 to TRBJ2-1; D tentatively reads TRBD1 or TRBD2 (5 bases each). Trimming left V 2 bases short and J 8 bases short, with 13 bases between. CDR1 is GTSNPN, CDR2 SVGIG, per germline (reference sequence). The CDR3 length is 13 residues. Using reference TRBV30 and TRBJ2-1 for the parts outside the CDR3, the full variable domain is SQTIHQWPATLVQPVGSPLSLECTVEGTSNPNLYWYRQAAGRGLQLLFYSVGIGQISSEVPQNLSASRPQDRQFILSSKKLLLSDSGFYLCAWSSGLGDEQFFGPGTRLTVL.

Written as DNA, the CDR3 is TGTGCCAGCAGCCTCGACAGCAATCAGCCCCAGCATTTT. Protein product: CASSLDSNQPQHF. The chain combines TRBV11-2 with TRBJ1-5; D is uncertain. Trimming cost V 5 bases and J 1 base, with 6 bases left between them. Germline V CDR1 and CDR2: SGHAT, FQNNGV. The CDR3 has 13 residues.

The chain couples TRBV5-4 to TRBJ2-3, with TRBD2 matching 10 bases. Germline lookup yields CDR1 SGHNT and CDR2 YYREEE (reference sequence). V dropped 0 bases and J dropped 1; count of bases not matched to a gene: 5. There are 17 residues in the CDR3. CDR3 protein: CASSLGPGLAGTDTQYF. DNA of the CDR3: TGTGCCAGCAGCTTGGGTCCCGGACTAGCGGGCACAGATACGCAGTATTTT.

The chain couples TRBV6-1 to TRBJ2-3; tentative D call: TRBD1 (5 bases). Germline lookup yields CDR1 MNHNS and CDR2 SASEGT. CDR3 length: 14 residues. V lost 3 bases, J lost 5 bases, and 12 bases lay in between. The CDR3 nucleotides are TGTGCCAGCAGTGACCCCAGGGCCAGAGATACGCAGTATTTT. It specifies CASSDPRARDTQYF.

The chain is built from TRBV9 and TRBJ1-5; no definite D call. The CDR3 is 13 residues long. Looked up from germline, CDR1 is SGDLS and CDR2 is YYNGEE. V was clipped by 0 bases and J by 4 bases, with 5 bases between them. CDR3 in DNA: TGTGCCAGCAGCGTAGGGGAGAATCAGCCCCAGCATTTT. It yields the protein CASSVGENQPQHF.

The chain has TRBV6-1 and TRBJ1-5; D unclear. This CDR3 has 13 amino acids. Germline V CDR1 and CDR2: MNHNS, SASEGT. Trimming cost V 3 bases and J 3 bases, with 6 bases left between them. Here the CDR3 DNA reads TGTGCCAGCAGTGAGGGAGTCAATCAGCCCCAGCATTTT. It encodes CASSEGVNQPQHF.

For the CDR3, the DNA is TGTGCCAGCAACTGGGTGGCGGCAGATACGCAGTATTTT. It codes for CASNWVAADTQYF. The rearrangement links TRBV7-9 to TRBJ2-3; no firm D call. V was pared by 7 bases and J by 4 bases, with 12 bases between. The CDR3 consists of 13 residues. CDR1 SEHNR and CDR2 FQNEAQ come from the germline V gene (reference sequence).

The CDR3 sequence is CAGKRAGNYEQYF. CDR3 DNA sequence: TGTGCCGGCAAGAGGGCGGGGAACTACGAGCAGTACTTC. The V gene is TRBV30, the J gene TRBJ2-7; perhaps TRBD2 as D (6 bases). Germline V gene data show CDR1 as GTSNPN and CDR2 as SVGIG (reference sequence). Trimming took off 8 bases at V and 3 bases at J, with 17 bases between the two ends. The CDR3 length is 13 residues.

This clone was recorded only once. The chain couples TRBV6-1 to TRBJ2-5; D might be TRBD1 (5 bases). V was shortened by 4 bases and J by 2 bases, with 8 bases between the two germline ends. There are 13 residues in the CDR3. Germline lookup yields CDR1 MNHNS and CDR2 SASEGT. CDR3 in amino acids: CASSGYRQETQYF. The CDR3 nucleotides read TGTGCCAGCAGTGGGTACAGGCAAGAGACCCAGTACTTC.

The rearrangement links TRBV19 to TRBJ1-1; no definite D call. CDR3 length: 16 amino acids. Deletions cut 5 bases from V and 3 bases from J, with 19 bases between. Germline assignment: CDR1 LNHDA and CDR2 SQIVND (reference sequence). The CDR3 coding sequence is TGTGCCAGTAGTCACCCCCCGGGGAAAATCGACACTGAAGCTTTCTTT. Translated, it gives CASSHPPGKIDTEAFF.

CDR3 protein: CASSQLTTNEKLFF. The CDR3 DNA reads as TGTGCCAGCAGTCAATTGACAACTAATGAAAAACTGTTTTTT. The genes are TRBV2 and TRBJ1-4; D gene ambiguous. Germline V gives CDR1 SNHLY, CDR2 FYNNEI. Trimming shortened V by 5 bases and J by 0 bases, and 7 bases separated the two germline ends. This CDR3 is built from 14 residues.

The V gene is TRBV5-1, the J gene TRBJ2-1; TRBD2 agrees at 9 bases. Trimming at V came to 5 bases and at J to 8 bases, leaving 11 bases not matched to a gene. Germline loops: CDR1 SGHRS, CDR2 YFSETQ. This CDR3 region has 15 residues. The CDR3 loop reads CASSSMAGGPDEQFF. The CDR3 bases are TGCGCCAGCAGTTCGATGGCGGGAGGGCCGGATGAGCAGTTCTTC.